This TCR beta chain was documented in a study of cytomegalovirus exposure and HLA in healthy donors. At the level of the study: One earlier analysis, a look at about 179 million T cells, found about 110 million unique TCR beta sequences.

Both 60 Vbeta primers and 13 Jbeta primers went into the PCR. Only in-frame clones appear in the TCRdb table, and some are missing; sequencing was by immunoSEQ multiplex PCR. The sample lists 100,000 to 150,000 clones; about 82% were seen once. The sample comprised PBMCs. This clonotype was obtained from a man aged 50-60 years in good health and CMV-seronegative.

CDR3 sequence: CASSPGTSGDNEQFF. The DNA for the CDR3 is TGTGCCAGCAGCCCCGGGACTAGCGGGGACAATGAGCAGTTCTTC. This chain joins TRBV2 and TRBJ2-1; the match to TRBD2 covers 13 bases. The CDR3 runs to 15 residues. Germline V gives CDR1 SNHLY, CDR2 FYNNEI. The V gene end was trimmed by 6 bases and the J gene end by 5 bases; junction bases not matched to a gene: 4.